These 10 T cell receptor beta chains came from one sample sequenced in a study of T cells in Graves' hyperthyroidism and ophthalmopathy. Template material for amplifying TCR beta CDR3 regions consisted of RNA transcripts. First-round RT-PCR targeting the TCR CDR3 was performed with the HTBI primer set. TCRdb re-called the multiplex PCR reads with MiXCR, one entry per CDR3 protein. The table records approximately 410,000 distinct CDR3 sequences, roughly an eighth of them present only once. The material sequenced was blood. These receptors were obtained from a woman in her late teens or twenties with Graves' hyperthyroidism.

This clonotype was detected only a few times. V gene TRBV7-2 combines with J gene TRBJ2-7; 7 nucleotides match TRBD1. Germline V CDR1 and CDR2: SGHTA, FQGNSA. The CDR3 is made up of 14 amino acids. V was pared by 7 bases and J by 2 bases, with 8 bases of the junction left unmatched. CDR3 protein: CASIPRDRAYEQYF. The CDR3 DNA sequence: TGTGCCAGCATCCCCCGAGACAGGGCCTACGAGCAGTACTTC.

This clonotype was seen a handful of times. A clone one base away is much larger, so this may be a read error. The V and J genes are TRBV6-2 or TRBV6-3 and TRBJ2-4; tentatively, D is TRBD2 (6 bases). Germline V gene lookup returns CDR1 MNHEY and CDR2 SVGEGT. The CDR3 is 16 residues long. The CDR3 loop is CARSLRMPGDKNIQYF. The DNA for the CDR3 is TGTGCCCGCAGTCTGAGAATGCCGGGAGACAAAAACATTCAGTACTTC.

The table lists this clonotype with many counts. Here the CDR3 DNA reads TGTGCCAGCAGTCCGGGGACTAGCGGGAGTAATGAGCAGTTCTTC. Its protein product is CASSPGTSGSNEQFF. V gene TRBV12-3 or TRBV12-4 combines with J gene TRBJ2-1, with 14 bases that match TRBD2. Unmatched junction bases numbered 4, after V lost 5 bases and J lost 7 bases. The CDR3 is 15 residues long.

At least ten counts were recorded for this clonotype. The chain has TRBV6-1 and TRBJ2-7; tentatively, D is TRBD2 (6 bases). The CDR3 loop spans 14 amino acids. Trimming removed 5 bases at V and 4 bases at J, with 15 bases between. Germline CDR1 and CDR2: MNHNS and SASEGT. The CDR3 DNA reads as TGTGCCAGCAGTATAGCGACTAGAGGATACGAGCAGTACTTC. Translation gives CASSIATRGYEQYF.

This clonotype was detected ten times or more. This sequence joins TRBV13 and TRBJ1-1; the D is unclear. V lost 0 bases and J lost 0, with 8 bases in between. Germline V lookup: CDR1 PRHDT, CDR2 FYEKMQ (reference sequence). The CDR3 is made up of 15 amino acids. CDR3 DNA sequence: TGTGCCAGCAGCTTAGGCCGGATAATGAACACTGAAGCTTTCTTT. This gives the protein CASSLGRIMNTEAFF.

This clonotype showed up many times. The rearrangement links TRBV28 to TRBJ1-1, with 12 bases aligning to TRBD1. Germline V gene sequence: CDR1 MDHEN, CDR2 SYDVKM. The CDR3 is 16 residues long. Unmatched junction bases numbered 9, after V lost 3 bases and J lost 7 bases. The CDR3 reads CASSFPTGTGGSEAFF. In DNA, the CDR3 is TGTGCCAGCAGTTTCCCGACCGGGACAGGGGGCAGTGAAGCTTTCTTT. The whole variable domain, filled in from reference TRBV28 and TRBJ1-1, reads DVKVTQSSRYLVKRTGEKVFLECVQDMDHENMFWYRQDPGLGLRLIYFSYDVKMKEKGDIPEGYSVSREKKERFSLILESASTNQTSMYLCASSFPTGTGGSEAFFGQGTRLTVV.

At least ten counts were recorded for this clonotype. The rearrangement uses TRBV2 and TRBJ1-1; no clear D. Germline V CDR1 and CDR2: SNHLY, FYNNEI. The CDR3 has 15 residues. The V and J ends lost 4 bases and 0 bases respectively, with 12 bases between them. The chain's CDR3 is CASSGTAALNTEAFF. CDR3 DNA: TGTGCCAGCAGTGGGACTGCGGCCTTGAACACTGAAGCTTTCTTT.

The table lists this clonotype with many counts. V usage is TRBV7-3 and J usage is TRBJ2-7, with 10 nucleotides matching TRBD1. Unmatched junction bases numbered 2, after V lost 5 bases and J lost 4 bases. CDR1 is SGHTA, CDR2 FQGTGA, per germline. The CDR3 has 13 residues. This CDR3 is CASSTDRGYEQYF. The CDR3 bases are TGTGCCAGCAGCACGGACAGGGGGTACGAGCAGTACTTC.

In this sample, this clonotype turned up many times. V and J are TRBV30 and TRBJ1-2; 8 positions match TRBD1. This CDR3 region has 13 residues. The germline V gene has CDR1 GTSNPN and CDR2 SVGIG (reference sequence). Trimming cost V 0 bases and J 5 bases; bases outside gene matches: 2. This chain's CDR3 is CAWSVTGAYGYTF. The CDR3 DNA reads TGTGCCTGGAGTGTGACAGGGGCTTATGGCTACACCTTC. The full variable domain, with the rest looked up from reference TRBV30 and TRBJ1-2, is SQTIHQWPATLVQPVGSPLSLECTVEGTSNPNLYWYRQAAGRGLQLLFYSVGIGQISSEVPQNLSASRPQDRQFILSSKKLLLSDSGFYLCAWSVTGAYGYTFGSGTRLTVV.

The sample holds a few counts of this clonotype. V gene TRBV7-3 combines with J gene TRBJ2-3; TRBD1 or TRBD2 may be the D gene (5 bases each). The V end was cut by 2 bases, the J end by 2 bases, with 14 bases between. Looked up from germline, CDR1 is SGHTA and CDR2 is FQGTGA. The CDR3 has 16 residues. The CDR3 loop reads CASSLSVAGTTDTQYF. The CDR3 DNA reads as TGTGCCAGCAGCTTATCTGTGGCAGGGACCACAGATACGCAGTATTTT.